The source of this T cell receptor (beta chain) is a study of blood T cell repertoires in COVID-19 (TCRdb year 2020). General notes on the study: The collaborator samples originated in the United States, Italy and Spain and spanned the acute and convalescent phases of COVID-19. The material from the prospective study consisted of cDNA or gDNA derived from T cells, B-cell-depleted T cells, or PBMCs. The dataset comprised deeply sampled blood TCRbeta repertoires from subjects exposed to, actively infected with, or recovered from COVID-19. The repertoires were released in a freely available public database intended as a resource for research on the immune response to SARS-CoV-2. Samples were obtained from the ongoing ImmuneRACE study (first 160 participants) and from 1,254 subjects provided by 6 global collaborators. A de-identified subject ID, COVID-19 status, age in years and sex were almost always included in the sample metadata. HLA class I and class II types, where available, came from metadata supplied by the sample provider rather than from assay-based typing. Findings and caveats that apply to the study as a whole: How much clinical and demographic metadata was included differed by source and by participant, and the metadata was provided uncurated.

In the case of this clone: Its antigen is not yet known. Base qualities are missing; no much larger clone stands one base away.

One collaborating source in Seattle enrolled patients during active infection and followed them longitudinally through the course of disease. Collaborating institutions collected whole blood in K2EDTA tubes following their own protocols. For TCRbeta analysis, collaborators shipped samples as frozen whole blood, isolated PBMCs, or DNA extracted from either of those sample types. The immunoSEQ Assay, a bias-controlled multiplex PCR, was used to amplify TCRbeta CDR3 regions from genomic DNA. The study's processing was this. Within the assay, amplification of reference gene primers was used to estimate how many nucleated cells each sample contained. Sequence reads were collapsed and filtered to measure the absolute abundance of every unique TCRbeta CDR3 rearrangement. For each sample, productive Simpson clonality was calculated by taking the square root of Simpson's diversity index across productive rearrangements. TCRdb took this table from immuneACCESS and kept in-frame rearrangements with V and J called. Such tables lack part of the clones; where checked against another copy, unresolved V genes explain under half of the gap, and the rest is unexplained. From that table come the V and J calls and clone size; the DNA was used to work out D and trimming. The table for this sample lists about 200,000 clones; more than 85% of them were counted only once. The ten top clones hold approximately 0.77% of the sample.

CDR1 and CDR2 are read off the germline V gene as MDHEN and SYDVKM. Here V drops 4 bases and J drops 0 bases, and the junction holds 3 bases not matched to any gene. From the cysteine up to the phenylalanine, the CDR3 has a length of 15 residues. Only the CDR3 part of the read is kept: 45 bases, read in frame from the first base. The sequencing input was peripheral blood. The TCR sequence derives from a man in his sixties with COVID-19, enrolled during active disease. The chain was built from TRBV28 and TRBJ2-3; TRBD2 aligns with 8 central bases. DNA sequence: TGTGCCAGCAGTTCCCGGACTAGCAGCACAGATACGCAGTATTTT. Its protein product is CASSSRTSSTDTQYF. Where the CDR3 stops, the reference TRBV28 and TRBJ2-3 genes take over; the full variable domain is DVKVTQSSRYLVKRTGEKVFLECVQDMDHENMFWYRQDPGLGLRLIYFSYDVKMKEKGDIPEGYSVSREKKERFSLILESASTNQTSMYLCASSSRTSSTDTQYFGPGTRLTVL.